These 16 T cell receptor beta chains were all obtained from the same sample, sequenced in a study of T cell responses to AZD1222 COVID-19 vaccine. The repertoire was sequenced with immunoSEQ multiplex PCR; TCRdb's copy has only in-frame clones and lacks some. The sample lists approximately 72,000 clones; roughly nine tenths were seen once. Material: peripheral blood, obtained 28 days after the second AZD1222 dose. These receptors originate from an adult who received the AZD1222 COVID-19 vaccine.

In this sample, this clone turned up a few times. The V call is TRBV6-1, the J call TRBJ1-5, with a tentative D call TRBD1 (5 bases). Germline loops: CDR1 MNHNS, CDR2 SASEGT. The ends were cut back, 6 bases at V and 4 bases at J, with 10 bases in the middle. This CDR3 region has 13 residues. CDR3 residues: CASSLRENQPQHF. The CDR3 bases are TGTGCCAGCAGCCTCAGGGAAAATCAGCCCCAGCATTTT.

The chain joins TRBV12-3 or TRBV12-4 to TRBJ2-2; D not resolved. Trimming shortened V by 2 bases and J by 5 bases, and 6 bases separated the two germline ends. The CDR3 length is 13 residues. This chain's CDR3 is CASSLILTGELFF. CDR3 nucleotide sequence: TGTGCCAGCAGTTTAATCCTAACCGGGGAGCTGTTTTTT.

The chain uses TRBV4-2 and TRBJ2-1; a possible D gene is TRBD2 (6 bases). The CDR3 runs to 10 residues. Per germline, CDR1 LGHNA and CDR2 YNFKEQ. For the CDR3, the DNA is TGTGCAACGGGGGACAATGAGCAGTTCTTC. Translating it yields CATGDNEQFF.

The chain joins TRBV3-1 (or the pseudogene TRBV3-2) to TRBJ1-6; D might be TRBD1 (5 bases). In germline, CDR1 is LGHDT, CDR2 YNNKEL (reference sequence). V was trimmed by 3 bases and J by 6 bases, leaving 21 bases between them. CDR3 length equals 18 residues. The CDR3 bases are TGTGCCAGCAGCCAGGCCCCCGGGCAGGGCGCGTTTAATTCACCCCTCCACTTT. Protein product: CASSQAPGQGAFNSPLHF.

This clone is a singleton in its sample. V gene TRBV6-2 or TRBV6-3 combines with J gene TRBJ2-7; D is possibly TRBD2 (5 bases). Germline V gene data show CDR1 as MNHEY and CDR2 as SVGEGT. Deletions cut 0 bases from V and 7 bases from J, with 10 bases between. The CDR3 totals 13 residues. The CDR3, as DNA: TGTGCCAGCAGTTACTCCACTAGAAGGGAGCAGTACTTC. Its protein product is CASSYSTRREQYF.

This clone was counted a single time. The chain is built from TRBV27 and TRBJ2-7; TRBD2 agrees at 7 bases. V was pared by 6 bases and J by 3 bases, with 5 bases of the junction left unmatched. Germline V gene lookup returns CDR1 MNHEY and CDR2 SMNVEV (reference sequence). The CDR3 covers 13 residues. The CDR3 here is CASRGGTDYEQYF. The CDR3, as DNA: TGTGCCAGCAGGGGGGGGACGGACTACGAGCAGTACTTC.

This rearrangement joins TRBV5-4 to TRBJ1-2, with a possible D match to TRBD1 (5 bases). V lost 4 bases and J 10 bases, leaving 14 bases between the germline ends. The CDR3 loop spans 12 amino acids. Germline-derived CDR1 and CDR2 are SGHNT and YYREEE (reference sequence). This CDR3 reads CASSPTGEDYTF. The CDR3 region has the DNA TGTGCCAGCAGCCCGACGGGGGAAGACTACACCTTC.

The V and J genes are TRBV9 and TRBJ2-7, with 11 bases lining up with TRBD2. CDR1 SGDLS and CDR2 YYNGEE come from the germline V gene. J gave up 3 bases and V 4 bases, and 3 bases lay outside the gene matches. This CDR3 contains 14 residues. The CDR3 DNA is TGTGCCAGCAGCTTCGGGACTAGCGGCTACGAGCAGTACTTC. Its protein product is CASSFGTSGYEQYF.

The chain has TRBV29-1 and TRBJ2-7; 7 bases fit TRBD1. Germline V gene data show CDR1 as SQVTM and CDR2 as ANQGSEA. After removal of 6 bases from V and 5 bases from J, the junction contained 13 bases not matched to a gene. The CDR3 is 14 amino acids. The CDR3 is CSVVIGTAIDEQYF. CDR3 in DNA: TGCAGCGTGGTTATAGGGACAGCCATCGACGAGCAGTACTTC.

This chain uses TRBV5-1 with TRBJ2-1; 11 nucleotides agree with TRBD2. This CDR3 is built from 17 residues. Looked up from germline, CDR1 is SGHRS and CDR2 is YFSETQ. The junction had 11 bases not matched to a gene; V was cut back by 1 base and J by 8 bases. Here the CDR3 reads CASSLMGLADVGDEQFF. The CDR3 DNA is TGCGCCAGCAGCTTGATGGGACTAGCGGACGTAGGGGATGAGCAGTTCTTC.

This chain links TRBV28 with TRBJ2-4; a weak D match, TRBD1 (5 bases). The V and J ends lost 7 bases and 6 bases respectively, with 22 bases between them. The CDR3 has 16 residues. Germline V gene sequence: CDR1 MDHEN, CDR2 SYDVKM. CDR3 DNA: TGTGCCAGCACCACCGGCCTAACAGGAAGGGGAAACATTCAGTACTTC. Protein: CASTTGLTGRGNIQYF.

J is TRBJ1-2 and V is TRBV9; 7 positions match TRBD1. The CDR3 is made up of 13 amino acids. V was clipped by 3 bases and J by 4 bases; unmatched bases: 3. Germline V lookup: CDR1 SGDLS, CDR2 YYNGEE. This CDR3 reads CASSGQGSYGYTF. The CDR3 bases are TGTGCCAGCAGCGGACAGGGATCCTATGGCTACACCTTC.

The gene calls are TRBV7-9 and TRBJ1-1; D gene uncertain. CDR3 length equals 13 residues. Germline CDR1 reads SEHNR; CDR2 reads FQNEAQ (reference sequence). Trimming stripped 1 base from V and 5 bases from J, with 8 bases between. The CDR3: CASSLDGLTEAFF. The CDR3 region has the DNA TGTGCCAGCAGCTTAGATGGGTTAACTGAAGCTTTCTTT.

The rearrangement uses TRBV28 and TRBJ1-2; 7 nucleotides agree with TRBD1. The germline gives CDR1 MDHEN, CDR2 SYDVKM. V shed 1 base and J 4 bases; nucleotides not matched to a gene: 9. CDR3 length equals 16 residues. In DNA form, the CDR3 reads TGTGCCAGCAGTTTATTAGCCCCCGGACAGGTCTATGGCTACACCTTC. Amino acid sequence: CASSLLAPGQVYGYTF.

In DNA, the CDR3 is TGTGCCAGCAGGAACGACAGGGGCCGCGAGCAGTACTTC. It is translated as CASRNDRGREQYF. The J gene is TRBJ2-7, the V gene TRBV27, with TRBD1 matching 8 bases. Unmatched junction bases numbered 7, after V lost 6 bases and J lost 6 bases. This CDR3 spans 13 amino acids. Germline CDR1 and CDR2: MNHEY and SMNVEV (reference sequence).

This chain uses TRBV5-8 with TRBJ1-1, with D hard to call. This CDR3 has 11 residues. V lost 2 bases, J lost 6 bases, and 5 bases lay in between. CDR1 is SGHTS and CDR2 is YDEGEE in the germline V gene. In DNA, the CDR3 is TGTGCCAGCAGCTTCGGGGCTGAAGCTTTCTTT. This sequence encodes CASSFGAEAFF. The full variable domain, completed using reference TRBV5-8 and TRBJ1-1, is EAGVTQSPTHLIKTRGQQATLRCSPISGHTSVYWYQQALGLGLQFLLWYDEGEERNRGNFPPRFSGRQFPNYSSELNVNALELEDSALYLCASSFGAEAFFGQGTRLTVV.